The 26 T cell receptor beta chains listed next were all sequenced from one sample in a study of blood T cell repertoires in COVID-19. The protocol was immunoSEQ multiplex PCR, while the TCRdb copy is restricted to in-frame clones and leaves out a portion. The sample yields some 97,000 clones, 70% to 90% seen once. Sequenced sample: peripheral blood. The receptor set was obtained from a woman in her fifties or sixties with acute or convalescent COVID-19.

In this sample, this clone turned up a few times. The rearrangement links TRBV28 to TRBJ1-2; no clear D. V lost 1 base, J lost 2 bases, and 8 bases lay in between. Germline CDR1 MDHEN, CDR2 SYDVKM. The CDR3 runs to 14 residues. The CDR3 sequence: CASSLFSGNYGYTF. For the CDR3, the DNA is TGTGCCAGCAGTTTATTCTCGGGGAACTATGGCTACACCTTC.

V usage is TRBV3-1 (or the pseudogene TRBV3-2) and J usage is TRBJ2-5, with 12 positions matching TRBD2. The CDR3 has 17 residues. CDR1 and CDR2 from the germline V gene are LGHDT and YNNKEL (reference sequence). The V gene end was trimmed by 1 base and the J gene end by 5 bases; junction bases not matched to a gene: 8. The CDR3 DNA follows: TGTGCCAGCAGCCAAGGGGAGCTAGCGGGAGGGGGGGAGACCCAGTACTTC. Protein product: CASSQGELAGGGETQYF.

The chain couples TRBV19 to TRBJ1-5; tentatively, D is TRBD1 (5 bases). Trimming stripped 3 bases from V and 2 bases from J, with 11 bases between. CDR3 size: 15 residues. The germline V gene has CDR1 LNHDA and CDR2 SQIVND (reference sequence). CDR3 protein: CASSIGSRGNQPQHF. CDR3 DNA: TGTGCCAGTAGTATCGGTAGCAGGGGCAATCAGCCCCAGCATTTT.

V gene TRBV9 combines with J gene TRBJ2-2; TRBD2 aligns across 13 bases. Per germline, CDR1 SGDLS and CDR2 YYNGEE. V trimming: 0 bases; J trimming: 7 bases; junction bases outside the gene matches: 3. CDR3 length: 16 residues. The CDR3 reads CASSVGTSGSGGELFF. The CDR3 DNA follows: TGTGCCAGCAGCGTAGGGACTAGCGGGAGTGGCGGGGAGCTGTTTTTT.

The gene calls are TRBV19 and TRBJ1-2, with a tentative D call TRBD1 (6 bases). Germline lookup yields CDR1 LNHDA and CDR2 SQIVND (reference sequence). CDR3 length: 14 residues. V gave up 3 bases and J gave up 3 bases, with 11 bases separating them. The CDR3 DNA follows: TGTGCCAGTAGTATCTCGGGGGGCGACTATGGCTACACCTTC. As protein: CASSISGGDYGYTF.

The CDR3 coding sequence is TGTGCCAGTAGTATAGCAAGGACTAGCGTCGGCGATGAGCAGTTCTTC. Protein sequence: CASSIARTSVGDEQFF. The chain uses TRBV19 and TRBJ2-1; 9 bases are shared with TRBD2. This CDR3 is built from 16 residues. V shed 1 base and J 8 bases; nucleotides not matched to a gene: 9. Germline CDR1 and CDR2: LNHDA and SQIVND (reference sequence).

The chain joins TRBV9 to TRBJ2-1; maybe TRBD2 (6 bases). Per the germline V gene, CDR1 is SGDLS and CDR2 is YYNGEE. The CDR3 consists of 14 residues. With 0 bases removed from V and 10 bases from J, the gap between germline ends came to 14 bases. The CDR3 nucleotides read TGTGCCAGCAGCGTAGGGTTTTTTGGGGGGGAGCAGTTCTTC. This sequence encodes CASSVGFFGGEQFF.

V gene TRBV6-5 combines with J gene TRBJ2-3, with 10 bases identical to TRBD2. CDR1 and CDR2 (germline): MNHEY, SVGAGI. CDR3 length equals 15 residues. J lost 5 bases, V lost 6 bases, and 8 bases had no gene match. CDR3: CASRTPAGGLDTQYF. For the CDR3, the DNA is TGTGCCAGCAGAACACCAGCGGGAGGGTTAGATACGCAGTATTTT.

The CDR3 region has the DNA TGTGCCACCAGCACTAGCGGACGCTCCTACAATGAGCAGTTCTTC. Amino acids: CATSTSGRSYNEQFF. V is TRBV15 and J is TRBJ2-1; 7 nucleotides line up with TRBD2. V dropped 4 bases and J dropped 0; count of bases not matched to a gene: 3. The CDR3 spans 15 residues. Germline CDR1 and CDR2: LNHNV and YYDKDF (reference sequence).

This clone was detected only a few times. The V gene is TRBV6-6, the J gene TRBJ1-2; the match to TRBD1 covers 8 bases. The J segment lost 3 bases and the V segment lost 11 bases, leaving 5 bases of the junction unmatched. The CDR3 contains 12 residues. CDR1 and CDR2 (germline): MNHNY, SVGAGI (reference sequence). The DNA of the CDR3 is TGTGCCGGCTCGGACAGGGACTATGGCTACACCTTC. The encoded protein is CAGSDRDYGYTF.

The chain recombines TRBV7-9 with TRBJ2-3; D remains ambiguous. Trimming pared 4 bases from V and 7 bases from J, leaving 12 bases between. CDR1 is SEHNR, CDR2 FQNEAQ, per germline (reference sequence). CDR3 length: 13 amino acids. CDR3 protein: CASSSPNAYTQYF. CDR3 DNA: TGTGCCAGCAGCTCCCCCAACGCGTATACGCAGTATTTT.

V and J are TRBV15 and TRBJ2-3, with a tentative D call TRBD2 (6 bases). V was trimmed by 5 bases and J by 2 bases, leaving 14 bases between them. Per the germline V gene, CDR1 is LNHNV and CDR2 is YYDKDF (reference sequence). This CDR3 comprises 15 residues. CDR3 protein: CATSDLGGPTDTQYF. In nucleotides, the CDR3 is TGTGCCACCAGCGATCTGGGGGGACCCACAGATACGCAGTATTTT.

The chain recombines TRBV2 with TRBJ1-2; D gene unclear. The germline gives CDR1 SNHLY, CDR2 FYNNEI. Trimming pared 7 bases from V and 5 bases from J, leaving 11 bases between. This CDR3 is 12 amino acids long. CDR3 sequence: CASTPEVYGYTF. The CDR3 DNA sequence: TGTGCCAGCACCCCCGAGGTTTATGGCTACACCTTC.

Concerning this clone itself: Other DNA sequences in the sample encode the same CDR3. The CDR3 is CASSPSGTGELFF. Written as DNA, the CDR3 is TGCGCCAGCAGCCCTAGCGGCACCGGGGAGCTGTTTTTT. The V and J genes are TRBV5-1 and TRBJ2-2; 7 bases line up with TRBD2. This CDR3 is built from 13 residues. V lost 4 bases to trimming and J lost 4 bases; unmatched junction nucleotides: 1. Germline values: CDR1 SGHRS, CDR2 YFSETQ.

The table lists this clone with a count of one. The J gene is TRBJ2-5, the V gene TRBV15; TRBD1 aligns across 9 bases. The V and J ends lost 1 base and 4 bases, in that order; junction bases with no gene match: 4. CDR1 and CDR2 from the germline V gene are LNHNV and YYDKDF (reference sequence). The CDR3 runs 15 residues. CDR3 protein: CATSRVQGARETQYF. The CDR3 region has the DNA TGTGCCACCAGCAGAGTACAGGGGGCACGAGAGACCCAGTACTTC.

The chain links TRBV19 to TRBJ1-5; D gene ambiguous. The CDR3 length is 15 residues. V was pared by 5 bases and J by 11 bases, with 22 bases between. Germline V lookup: CDR1 LNHDA, CDR2 SQIVND (reference sequence). The CDR3 protein is CASSQSAGGGSAQHF. In nucleotides, the CDR3 is TGTGCCAGTAGTCAAAGCGCAGGTGGAGGATCAGCCCAGCATTTT. Complete variable domain (other parts from reference TRBV19 and TRBJ1-5): DGGITQSPKYLFRKEGQNVTLSCEQNLNHDAMYWYRQDPGQGLRLIYYSQIVNDFQKGDIAEGYSVSREKKESFPLTVTSAQKNPTAFYLCASSQSAGGGSAQHFGDGTRLSIL.

V usage is TRBV5-4 and J usage is TRBJ2-1; 7 bases fit TRBD2. This CDR3 is 15 amino acids long. CDR1 and CDR2 from the germline V gene are SGHNT and YYREEE (reference sequence). The junction had 6 bases not matched to a gene; V was cut back by 4 bases and J by 2 bases. The CDR3 here is CASSKSGTAYNEQFF. CDR3 nucleotide sequence: TGTGCCAGCAGCAAGAGCGGGACCGCCTACAATGAGCAGTTCTTC.

V usage is TRBV2 and J usage is TRBJ1-4; D remains ambiguous. The CDR3 runs to 12 residues. Trimming pared 0 bases from V and 7 bases from J, leaving 3 bases between. Germline V CDR1 and CDR2: SNHLY, FYNNEI. DNA for the CDR3: TGTGCCAGCAGTGAAGCGAGTGAAAAACTGTTTTTT. This sequence encodes CASSEASEKLFF. Combining the CDR3 with reference TRBV2 and TRBJ1-4 gives the whole variable domain EPEVTQTPSHQVTQMGQEVILRCVPISNHLYFYWYRQILGQKVEFLVSFYNNEISEKSEIFDDQFSVERPDGSNFTLKIRSTKLEDSAMYFCASSEASEKLFFGSGTQLSVL.

Comments on this clone: A read error may account for a junction end that differs from germline. The chain carries TRBV7-7 and TRBJ2-2; the match to TRBD2 covers 10 bases. Per germline, CDR1 SSHAT and CDR2 FNYEAQ (reference sequence). The CDR3 runs to 17 residues. CDR3 in amino acids: CASSLAPLAGVGGELFF. The CDR3 DNA follows: TGTGCTAGCAGCTTAGCGCCCCTAGCGGGAGTTGGCGGGGAGCTGTTTTTT.

The rearrangement uses TRBV28 and TRBJ2-1; TRBD1 agrees at 8 bases. The CDR3 sequence is 15 residues long. V lost 6 bases and J lost 8; bases outside the gene matches: 12. Germline loops: CDR1 MDHEN, CDR2 SYDVKM. In DNA, the CDR3 is TGTGCCAGCAGGGATTCAGGGGGCCTTAAGTATGAGCAGTTCTTC. This sequence encodes CASRDSGGLKYEQFF.

This sequence joins TRBV20-1 and TRBJ1-3; 7 nucleotides match TRBD1. Germline assignment: CDR1 DFQATT and CDR2 SNEGSKA (reference sequence). CDR3 length equals 17 residues. V lost 3 bases, J lost 4 bases, and 15 bases stayed unmatched. CDR3 sequence reads: CSASGAAGGGGGNTIYF. The CDR3 DNA reads as TGCAGTGCTAGTGGGGCGGCAGGGGGTGGTGGAGGAAACACCATATATTTT.

The V call is TRBV30, the J call TRBJ1-1, with 10 bases matching TRBD1. Germline V lookup: CDR1 GTSNPN, CDR2 SVGIG (reference sequence). Trimming took 2 bases from V and 5 from J; bases not matched to a gene: 5. The CDR3 consists of 14 residues. The CDR3 sequence: CAWSMTGGQTEAFF. The CDR3 DNA is TGTGCCTGGAGTATGACAGGGGGCCAAACTGAAGCTTTCTTT.

The chain recombines TRBV5-1 with TRBJ2-3, with 13 bases fitting TRBD2. The germline V gene encodes CDR1 SGHRS and CDR2 YFSETQ. This CDR3 comprises 17 residues. J gave up 2 bases and V 4 bases, and 7 bases lay outside the gene matches. The CDR3 protein is CASSKNGLAGATDTQYF. The CDR3, as DNA: TGCGCCAGCAGCAAAAACGGACTAGCGGGAGCCACAGATACGCAGTATTTT. Drawing the rest from reference TRBV5-1 and TRBJ2-3, the complete variable domain is KAGVTQTPRYLIKTRGQQVTLSCSPISGHRSVSWYQQTPGQGLQFLFEYFSETQRNKGNFPGRFSGRQFSNSRSEMNVSTLELGDSALYLCASSKNGLAGATDTQYFGPGTRLTVL.

This sequence joins TRBV6-6 and TRBJ2-7, with unresolved D. The CDR3 covers 11 residues. V was pared by 5 bases and J by 3 bases, with 5 bases between. Per the germline V gene, CDR1 is MNHNY and CDR2 is SVGAGI (reference sequence). CDR3 sequence reads: CASSVNYEQYF. In DNA, the CDR3 is TGTGCCAGCAGTGTAAACTACGAGCAGTACTTC.

The CDR3 DNA follows: TGTGCCAGCAAATTTAGTGGTGGGGGGGGCGAGCAGTACTTC. Its translation is CASKFSGGGGEQYF. This rearrangement joins TRBV7-2 to TRBJ2-7; TRBD2 aligns across 7 bases. From germline, CDR1 is SGHTA and CDR2 FQGNSA. This CDR3 has 14 amino acids. Trimming at V came to 7 bases and at J to 6 bases, leaving 12 bases not matched to a gene. Filled out from reference TRBV7-2 and TRBJ2-7, the complete variable domain reads GAGVSQSPSNKVTEKGKDVELRCDPISGHTALYWYRQSLGQGLEFLIYFQGNSAPDKSGLPSDRFSAERTGGSVSTLTIQRTQQEDSAVYLCASKFSGGGGEQYFGPGTRLTVT.

The chain carries TRBV4-2 and TRBJ2-1; TRBD2 matches at 8 bases. V shed 0 bases, J shed 6 bases, and the junction held 13 bases outside the gene matches. The CDR3 is 18 amino acids. The germline gives CDR1 LGHNA, CDR2 YNFKEQ. The CDR3 region is CASSQDPPGLVGINEQFF. The CDR3, as DNA: TGTGCCAGCAGCCAAGACCCCCCGGGACTAGTGGGCATCAATGAGCAGTTCTTC.